Listed below are T cell receptor beta chains from one sample, sequenced in a study of shared clonotypes between healthy human individuals. Generated by immunoSEQ multiplex PCR, the TCRdb table keeps only in-frame clones and is missing some. The repertoire holds 550,000 to 700,000 clones, with about three quarters as singletons. Sequencing was carried out using memory CD4+ T cells sorted from blood. The receptors come from a woman aged 25-40 years in good health. Each CDR3 is given with its conserved first and last residue. The D gene is left open where the match is weak. Size tells how often a clone was seen (once, few, many) or the class of an expanded clone, and some rows leave it out.

size,D,V,J,DNA,CDR3
NA,NA,TRBV30,TRBJ1-4,TGTGCCTGGAGTGAGGTGCCAACTAATGAAAAACTGTTTTTT,CAWSEVPTNEKLFF
NA,NA,TRBV28,TRBJ1-2,TGTGCCAGCAGTTTACTCGGGGGATTATATGGCTACACCTTC,CASSLLGGLYGYTF
NA,NA,TRBV28,TRBJ2-5,TGTGCCAGCAGTTTATTAAAGAGAGGTCTGGGCCAAGAGACCCAGTACTTC,CASSLLKRGLGQETQYF
NA,TRBD1,TRBV10-3,TRBJ1-4,TGTGCCATCAGTACCCAGACAGGGCGTGAAAAACTGTTTTTT,CAISTQTGREKLFF
NA,NA,TRBV5-1,TRBJ1-5,TGCGCCAGCAGCTTGGGGGGAGACAGCAATCAGCCCCAGCATTTT,CASSLGGDSNQPQHF
NA,NA,TRBV15,TRBJ2-5,TGTGCCACCAGCAGAGCGACCGGAGAGACCCAGTACTTC,CATSRATGETQYF
NA,NA,TRBV11-2,TRBJ2-1,TGTGCCAGCAGCTTGGGAGGACAATTCAATGAGCAGTTCTTC,CASSLGGQFNEQFF
NA,NA,TRBV18,TRBJ1-1,TGTGCCAGCTCACCGAAACTGCACAGTCCGCGTAACACTGAAGCTTTCTTT,CASSPKLHSPRNTEAFF
NA,TRBD1,TRBV5-1,TRBJ2-4,TGCGCCAGCAGCCAAACTACAGGGGGAAACATTCAGTACTTC,CASSQTTGGNIQYF
few,NA,TRBV11-2,TRBJ2-7,TGTGCCAGCAGCTTAGCACCGGGACCCATCTACGAGCAGTACTTC,CASSLAPGPIYEQYF
few,NA,TRBV5-1,TRBJ1-2,TGCGCCAGCAGCTTGGTAGCGGCGAACTATGGCTACACCTTC,CASSLVAANYGYTF
once,TRBD1,TRBV4-2,TRBJ1-4,TGTGCCAGCAGCCAAGCGGTACAGGGGGCGAATGAAAAACTGTTTTTT,CASSQAVQGANEKLFF
NA,TRBD1,TRBV19,TRBJ1-4,TGTGCCAGTAGTACGCGACAGGGGGGTGGAGAAAAACTGTTTTTT,CASSTRQGGGEKLFF
NA,NA,TRBV5-1,TRBJ2-7,TGCGCCAGCAGCCGAGGATCCGGGACACGGATCTCCTACGAGCAGTACTTC,CASSRGSGTRISYEQYF
once,NA,TRBV5-1,TRBJ1-1,TGCGCCAGCAGCTTGGGGCAAAAACCTTTCATGAACACTGAAGCTTTCTTT,CASSLGQKPFMNTEAFF
NA,TRBD1,TRBV7-2,TRBJ2-4,TGTGCCAGCAGCCGACAGGCCGGACAGGGGGAAAACATTCAGTACTTC,CASSRQAGQGENIQYF
few,TRBD1,TRBV6-1,TRBJ1-5,TGTGCCAGCAGCGCAGTGACAGGGATTGGACAGCCCCAGCATTTT,CASSAVTGIGQPQHF
NA,NA,TRBV7-2,TRBJ1-1,TGTGCCAGCAGCTTAGGGGGCCAGGGGCGGTGGGCTTTCTTT,CASSLGGQGRWAFF
few,NA,TRBV11-2,TRBJ1-4,TGTGCCAGCACCGCGGGACACCAAGTTGAAAAACTGTTTTTT,CASTAGHQVEKLFF
NA,NA,TRBV12-1,TRBJ2-5,TGTGCCAGCAGTAAGACCCAGTACTTC,CASSKTQYF
NA,TRBD1,TRBV7-8,TRBJ2-7,TGTGCCAGCAGCCGACAACAGGGGTACGACGAGCAGTACTTC,CASSRQQGYDEQYF
NA,TRBD2,TRBV7-7,TRBJ2-2,TGTGCCAGCAGCAAACCCTCTAGCGGGGCCGGGGAGCTGTTTTTT,CASSKPSSGAGELFF
NA,NA,TRBV6-4,TRBJ1-1,TGTGCCAGCAGCAACGAGGAGTTCACTGAAGCTTTCTTT,CASSNEEFTEAFF
NA,NA,TRBV6-1,TRBJ1-2,TGTGCCAGCAGTGAGGGTCCTCAGTTAGCTAACTATGGCTACACCTTC,CASSEGPQLANYGYTF
NA,NA,TRBV11-2,TRBJ2-3,TGTGCCAGCCTAACCGGGGGCACAGATACGCAGTATTTT,CASLTGGTDTQYF
once,NA,TRBV7-2,TRBJ2-7,TGTGCCAGCAGCTTAGAGGTGGGATACGAGCAGTACTTC,CASSLEVGYEQYF
NA,TRBD2,TRBV28,TRBJ2-1,TGTGCCAGCAGCCCCAGACTAGCGGCGTACAATGAGCAGTTCTTC,CASSPRLAAYNEQFF
NA,NA,TRBV6-5,TRBJ2-2,TGTGCCAGCAGCTACGGGGGCACCGGGGAGCTGTTTTTT,CASSYGGTGELFF
NA,NA,TRBV19,TRBJ1-5,TGTGCCAGTAGAGGGGATTATGGGCCCCAGCATTTT,CASRGDYGPQHF
NA,NA,TRBV28,TRBJ1-2,TGTGCCAGCAGCCCGGGGAGCTTCTATGGCTACACCTTC,CASSPGSFYGYTF
NA,NA,TRBV11-2,TRBJ2-1,TGTGCCAGCAGCTCCTCGTGGGCCTACAATGAGCAGTTCTTC,CASSSSWAYNEQFF
NA,NA,TRBV11-2,TRBJ2-5,TGTGCCAGCAGCGGGACCCGCCTAGGGGAGACCCAGTACTTC,CASSGTRLGETQYF
NA,TRBD2,TRBV7-2,TRBJ2-5,TGTGCCAGCAGCCCCCAGACGGGACTTCGGGAGGGGACCCAGTACTTC,CASSPQTGLREGTQYF
NA,TRBD2,TRBV19,TRBJ2-3,TGTGCCAGTAGCACATCTGTAGCGGGATCGGCAGATACGCAGTATTTT,CASSTSVAGSADTQYF
NA,NA,TRBV28,TRBJ2-5,TGTGCCAGCAGTAGGGGGGACACCCACCAAGAGACCCAGTACTTC,CASSRGDTHQETQYF
NA,TRBD2,TRBV5-1,TRBJ2-5,TGCGCCAGCAGCTTGGCCGGCGGGAGATTGCAAGAGACCCAGTACTTC,CASSLAGGRLQETQYF
NA,TRBD2,TRBV5-1,TRBJ2-5,TGCGCCAGCAGCTTAATTAGCGGGACGGGAGTTATAGGAGAGACCCAGTACTTC,CASSLISGTGVIGETQYF
NA,TRBD2,TRBV28,TRBJ2-1,TGTGCCAGCAGTAACGGGGCGGGAGGCCGATACAATGAGCAGTTCTTC,CASSNGAGGRYNEQFF
NA,NA,TRBV6-1,TRBJ2-1,TGTGCCAGCAGTGAAGAGGGCCGTTCCGGTGAGTTCTTC,CASSEEGRSGEFF
NA,TRBD1,TRBV10-3,TRBJ1-2,TGTGCCATCAGTGACACGACAGGGGCCTTCTATGGCTACACCTTC,CAISDTTGAFYGYTF
NA,NA,TRBV7-9,TRBJ1-4,TGTGCCAGCAGCTTAGAAGGGGTAGAAAAACTGTTTTTT,CASSLEGVEKLFF
NA,NA,TRBV27,TRBJ2-7,TGTGCCAGCAGTTCCTGGGTGAGCGAGGGCTACGAGCAGTACTTC,CASSSWVSEGYEQYF
NA,NA,TRBV28,TRBJ1-5,TGTGCCAGCAACCTCGGTGGGGAAGTTCGGCCCCAGCATTTT,CASNLGGEVRPQHF
NA,NA,TRBV28,TRBJ2-5,TGTGCCAGCAGCCTCCCTGGGGGGCGAGGAGAGACCCAGTACTTC,CASSLPGGRGETQYF
NA,TRBD1,TRBV30,TRBJ2-7,TGTGCCTGGAGCAGGACAGGATTCGCCGTATACGAGCAGTACTTC,CAWSRTGFAVYEQYF
once,NA,TRBV7-9,TRBJ2-1,TGTGCCAGCAGTCAGACCCGAGGGGTGGTGGGTTACAATGAGCAGTTCTTC,CASSQTRGVVGYNEQFF
NA,TRBD2,TRBV11-3,TRBJ2-3,TGTGCCAGCAGCTTCACCACGACTAGCGGGGGGGCAGATACGCAGTATTTT,CASSFTTTSGGADTQYF